Detailed here is one T cell receptor beta chain. What it binds is not known. Healthy donors had no documented immune events, such as infections, while sampled. Clones were read by immunoSEQ multiplex PCR, and TCRdb kept only the in-frame ones, dropping some. The top ten hold roughly 4.4% of the sample, which has approximately 92,000 clones, roughly 84% seen once. This record comes from a study of identifying expanded T cells in peripheral blood. The study, taken as a whole, reports: Across healthy donors, higher total template counts meant significantly greater roughly 2-week count variance. Differentially abundant clones: about 1.1 between replicates, 16.4 at roughly 2 weeks, less than 20 at four.

The CDR3 contains 15 residues. Germline assignment: CDR1 ENHRY and CDR2 SYGVKD. The V and J ends lost 3 bases and 3 bases respectively, with 14 bases between them. This TCR came from a person between 18 and 75 years old in good health. Input material: blood. This chain joins TRBV10-3 and TRBJ1-2; no clear D. This CDR3 reads CAISDPFRVHYGYTF. The DNA of the CDR3 is TGTGCCATCAGTGACCCTTTCCGAGTGCACTATGGCTACACCTTC.